This TCR beta chain was captured by sequencing in a study of long-term antiretroviral therapy in people with HIV. Study findings and constraints: The clones with expansion before ART were dominant in the repertoire at all time points. Increased diversity was seen after ART, yet it remained lower than in transplant donor controls.

Of note for this clone: Its matching antigen is unknown.

The immunoSEQ assay was v3.0, run at survey level. Profiled with immunoSEQ multiplex PCR; TCRdb holds only in-frame clones, not every one. The sample records tens of thousands of clones, around nine tenths being singletons. Germline V gives CDR1 SGHRS, CDR2 YFSETQ. The ends lost 3 bases at V and 5 bases at J; junction bases unmatched: 9. The CDR3 is made up of 17 amino acids. The sequence derives from a woman between 45 and 65 years old with HIV. Sample: unsorted PBMCs, taken 0.1 years before starting antiretroviral therapy. The chain carries TRBV5-1 and TRBJ2-2; 11 nucleotides match TRBD1. Here the CDR3 reads CASSSFGQGARTGELFF. As DNA, the CDR3 is TGCGCCAGCAGCTCCTTCGGACAGGGGGCGAGGACCGGGGAGCTGTTTTTT.